This TCR beta chain was identified during a study of CD8+CD57+ T cells in acquired aplastic anemia. At the level of the study: Sorted CD4+ and CD8+ cells gave an average of around 3.3 ug of DNA.

Germline V CDR1 and CDR2: KGHDR, SFDVKD. The V gene lost 5 bases and the J gene lost 7 bases, with 4 bases spanning the gap. CDR3 length equals 10 residues. Notes on the study in general: Patients and healthy controls showed no significant CD8+ Simpson's diversity difference. About 29 sequences, all CD8+ CDR3, were shared between patients and controls.

With respect to this clonotype: Its cognate antigen is unknown.

Profiling that covered TCR beta VDJ and CDR3 relied on genomic DNA as its template. MiXCR was run by TCRdb on the reads, yielding one entry per CDR3 protein. Altogether 450,000 to 550,000 distinct CDR3 sequences are present, 25% to 40% being singletons, with the ten largest covering under 0.95%. Sequencing was done on patients that had shown CD8+CD57+ cell expansion by flow cytometry. The sequence was obtained from a human donor with aplastic anemia. Material for sequencing was sorted CD4+, CD8+, or CD8+CD57+ T cells (not recorded which) from PBMCs. The chain joins TRBV24-1 to TRBJ2-5, with D hard to call. This CDR3 is CATSAGTQYF. In DNA form, the CDR3 reads TGTGCCACCAGTGCCGGGACCCAGTACTTC.